This entry features one TCR beta chain sequence. What it recognizes is unknown. Unique molecular identifiers were used in preparing the TCRbeta library. Using its own MiXCR run on the PCR reads, TCRdb lists one record per CDR3 protein. The sample yields 900,000 or so distinct CDR3 sequences, 16% seen once. These data are taken from a study of T-cell reconstitution after alpha-beta-depleted transplantation in children. General observations from the study: A year had passed since transplant, and T-cell counts and diversity by then came mostly from newly produced T cells. Expanded graft clones numbering several hundred reportedly gave rise to alpha-beta T cells about two months after transplant. In some patients, recipient T cells and intrathymic progenitors surviving conditioning explained high day-60 diversity.

The sequence was collected from a male patient younger than 18 who had a stem cell transplant for acute lymphoblastic leukemia, so the T cells may come from the graft donor. The sequencing used PBMCs, mostly from graft donor cells, collected 360 days after TCRalphabeta/CD19-depleted stem cell transplant.

The CDR3 region is CASSFSGDGETQYF. The CDR3 nucleotides read TGCGCCAGCAGCTTTTCAGGGGACGGAGAGACCCAGTACTTC. The chain is built from TRBV5-1 and TRBJ2-5; a possible D gene is TRBD1 (6 bases). Germline-derived CDR1 and CDR2 are SGHRS and YFSETQ. The CDR3 sequence is 14 residues long. Trimming shortened V by 2 bases and J by 4 bases, and 12 bases separated the two germline ends.